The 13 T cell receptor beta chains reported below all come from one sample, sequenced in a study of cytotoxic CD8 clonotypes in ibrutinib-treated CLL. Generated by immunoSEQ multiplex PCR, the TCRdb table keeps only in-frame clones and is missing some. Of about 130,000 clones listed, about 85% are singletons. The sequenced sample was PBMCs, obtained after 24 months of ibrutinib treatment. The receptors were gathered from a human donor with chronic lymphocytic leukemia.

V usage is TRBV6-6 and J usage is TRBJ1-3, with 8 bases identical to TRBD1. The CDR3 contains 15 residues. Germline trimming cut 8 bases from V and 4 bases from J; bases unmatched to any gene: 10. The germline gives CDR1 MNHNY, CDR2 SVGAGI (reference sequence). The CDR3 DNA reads TGTGCCAGCCTAAATCAGGGGGCGAGAGGAAACACCATATATTTT. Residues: CASLNQGARGNTIYF.

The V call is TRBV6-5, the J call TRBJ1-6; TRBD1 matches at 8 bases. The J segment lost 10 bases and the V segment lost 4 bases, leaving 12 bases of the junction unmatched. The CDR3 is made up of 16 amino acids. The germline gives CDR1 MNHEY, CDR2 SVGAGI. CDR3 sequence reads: CASSSDRERLRSPLHF. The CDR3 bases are TGTGCCAGCAGTTCGGACAGGGAGAGGCTTCGATCACCCCTCCACTTT.

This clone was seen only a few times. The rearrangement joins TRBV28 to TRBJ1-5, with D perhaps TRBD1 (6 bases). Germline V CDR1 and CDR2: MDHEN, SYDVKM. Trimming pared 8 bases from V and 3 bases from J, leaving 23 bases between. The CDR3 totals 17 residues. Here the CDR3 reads CASLPHGGRAANQPQHF. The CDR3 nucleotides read TGTGCCAGCCTCCCCCATGGGGGCAGGGCTGCCAATCAGCCCCAGCATTTT.

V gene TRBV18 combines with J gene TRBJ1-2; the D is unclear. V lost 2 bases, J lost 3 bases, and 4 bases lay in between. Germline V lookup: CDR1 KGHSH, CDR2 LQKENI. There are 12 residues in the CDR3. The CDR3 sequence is CASSPDYYGYTF. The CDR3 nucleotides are TGTGCCAGCTCACCAGACTACTATGGCTACACCTTC.

The CDR3 is CASSLDFTVGTEAFF. The CDR3, as DNA: TGTGCCAGCAGCTTAGACTTCACGGTGGGGACTGAAGCTTTCTTT. V and J are TRBV7-2 and TRBJ1-1; D call uncertain. CDR3 length: 15 residues. CDR1 and CDR2 (germline): SGHTA, FQGNSA. V lost 1 base and J lost 5, with 14 bases in between.

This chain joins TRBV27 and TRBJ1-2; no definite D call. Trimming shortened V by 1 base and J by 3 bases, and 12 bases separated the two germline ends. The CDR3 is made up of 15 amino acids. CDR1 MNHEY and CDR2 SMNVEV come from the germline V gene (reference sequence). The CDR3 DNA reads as TGTGCCAGCAGTTTATTCGGCGCCCGGGACTATGGCTACACCTTC. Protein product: CASSLFGARDYGYTF.

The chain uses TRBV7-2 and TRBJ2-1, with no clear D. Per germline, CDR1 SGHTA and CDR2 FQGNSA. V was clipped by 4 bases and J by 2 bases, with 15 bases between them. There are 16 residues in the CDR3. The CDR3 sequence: CASSSAGRSTYNEQFF. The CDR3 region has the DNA TGTGCCAGCAGCTCAGCTGGCAGATCGACCTACAATGAGCAGTTCTTC.

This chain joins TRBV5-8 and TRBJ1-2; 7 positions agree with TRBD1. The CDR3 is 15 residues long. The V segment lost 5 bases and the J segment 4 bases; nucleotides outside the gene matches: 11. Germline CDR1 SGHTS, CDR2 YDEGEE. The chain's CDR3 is CASRLGTATSYGYTF. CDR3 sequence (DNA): TGTGCCAGCAGACTAGGGACAGCCACCTCCTATGGCTACACCTTC.

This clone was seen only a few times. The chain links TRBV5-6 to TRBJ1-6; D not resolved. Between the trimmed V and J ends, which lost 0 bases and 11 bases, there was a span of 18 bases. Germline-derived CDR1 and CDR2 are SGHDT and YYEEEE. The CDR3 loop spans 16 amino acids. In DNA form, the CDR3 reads TGTGCCAGCAGCTTGGTACACGGTGGGGAAAGCCCACCCCTCCACTTT. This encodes CASSLVHGGESPPLHF.

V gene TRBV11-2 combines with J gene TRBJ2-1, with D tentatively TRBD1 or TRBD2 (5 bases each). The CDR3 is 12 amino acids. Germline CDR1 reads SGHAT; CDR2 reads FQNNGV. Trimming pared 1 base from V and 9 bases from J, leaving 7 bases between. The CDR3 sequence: CASSLGGGEQFF. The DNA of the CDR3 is TGTGCCAGCAGCTTAGGTGGGGGTGAGCAGTTCTTC.

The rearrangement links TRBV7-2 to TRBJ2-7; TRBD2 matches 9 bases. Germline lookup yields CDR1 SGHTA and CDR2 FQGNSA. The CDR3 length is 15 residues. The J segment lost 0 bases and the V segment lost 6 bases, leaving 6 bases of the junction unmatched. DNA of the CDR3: TGTGCCAGCAGTTTTAGCGGGGGATTCTCCTACGAGCAGTACTTC. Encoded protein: CASSFSGGFSYEQYF.

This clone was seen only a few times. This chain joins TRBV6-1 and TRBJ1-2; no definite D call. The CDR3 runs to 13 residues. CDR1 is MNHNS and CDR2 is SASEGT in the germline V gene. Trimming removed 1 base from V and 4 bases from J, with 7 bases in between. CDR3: CASSEDYSYGYTF. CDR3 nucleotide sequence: TGTGCCAGCAGTGAAGACTACAGCTATGGCTACACCTTC.

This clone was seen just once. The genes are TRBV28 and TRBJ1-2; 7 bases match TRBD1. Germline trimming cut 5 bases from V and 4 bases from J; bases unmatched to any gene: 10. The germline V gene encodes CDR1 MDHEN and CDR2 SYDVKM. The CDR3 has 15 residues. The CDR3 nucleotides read TGTGCCAGCAGTACCGGACAGGATCAACTCTATGGCTACACCTTC. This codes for CASSTGQDQLYGYTF.